This T cell receptor gamma chain is from a study of Vδ1+ human thymocytes. The study, taken as a whole, reports: Bulk data may be misread because of unexpected Vdelta2 sequences. Thymic TRG and TRD repertoires appeared highly polyclonal, with Gaussian CDR3 length distributions. Many TRG clonotypes were shared between donors; TRD repertoires were essentially private. Unlike peripheral blood Vdelta1+ controls, thymic delta-chain sequences included approximately 21% Vdelta2 and few Vdelta3.

About this clone: Its target is not known.

CDR1 is EGSTGY and CDR2 is YDSYTSSV in the germline V gene. V lost 9 bases to trimming and J lost 5 bases; unmatched junction nucleotides: 9. There are 13 residues in the CDR3. After alphabeta T cell depletion, CD3+ Vdelta1+ Vdelta2- thymocytes were sorted. Sequences come from RNA converted to cDNA by reverse transcription. Pooled V-gene forward primers with one constant-region reverse primer generated the CDR3 amplicons by multiplex PCR. TCRdb fed the multiplex PCR reads to CATT. The sample holds thousands of gamma-chain clones; about 40% are singletons and the top ten take 1.9%. This chain connects TRGV4 to TRGJP2. TCRdb is silent on the J gene; assignment here came from matching the DNA to germline. The clonotype originates from a boy under three years old who had congenital heart surgery. Material: Vdelta1+ gamma-delta thymocytes from the thymus. The subset denotes: FACS-sorted CD3+ TCRalphabeta- TCRVdelta1+ TCRVdelta2- thymocytes. DNA of the CDR3: TGTGCCACCATGGGAGGGAGTGATTGGATCAAGACGTTT. It is translated as CATMGGSDWIKTF.